Below are 30 T cell receptor beta chains sequenced from a single sample in a study of blood T cell repertoires in COVID-19. The table came from immunoSEQ multiplex PCR; TCRdb's copy has only in-frame clones and leaves some out. Among about 140,000 clones listed, about 86% were seen once. The specimen was peripheral blood. The receptors were gathered from a human donor in a cohort sampled during active COVID-19.

This chain connects TRBV6-5 to TRBJ1-1, with TRBD1 identical over 11 bases. The CDR3 is made up of 15 amino acids. Germline V gene lookup returns CDR1 MNHEY and CDR2 SVGAGI. V was pared by 4 bases and J by 1 base, with 2 bases of the junction left unmatched. CDR3 sequence (DNA): TGTGCCAGCAGTTGGGGACAGGGGGGGAACACTGAAGCTTTCTTT. Translation: CASSWGQGGNTEAFF.

V is TRBV21-1 and J is TRBJ1-2; TRBD1, the D gene given by the table, was not confirmed from the DNA. TRBV21-1 is annotated as a pseudogene. The CDR3 length is 20 residues. The CDR3 DNA sequence: TGTGCCAGCAGCAAAAGAAGGGTTAAAAGACAGGGGGCCGCTGACTATGGCTACACCTTC. It codes for CASSKRRVKRQGAADYGYTF.

The chain joins TRBV5-4 to TRBJ2-5; TRBD1 matches 7 bases. V shed 5 bases, J shed 5 bases, and the junction held 9 bases outside the gene matches. The CDR3 has 14 amino acids. CDR1 and CDR2 (germline): SGHNT, YYREEE (reference sequence). DNA for the CDR3: TGTGCCAGCAGAAGTACAGGGGCAACGGAGACCCAGTACTTC. Its translation is CASRSTGATETQYF.

The V gene is TRBV6-2 or TRBV6-3, the J gene TRBJ1-1; 7 bases are a match to TRBD1. In germline, CDR1 is MNHEY, CDR2 SVGEGT. J gave up 3 bases and V 7 bases, and 8 bases lay outside the gene matches. The CDR3 is 14 amino acids. As DNA, the CDR3 is TGTGCCAGCATCCCGCCAGGGACAGACACTGAAGCTTTCTTT. Its translation is CASIPPGTDTEAFF.

The rearrangement uses TRBV11-2 and TRBJ2-5; the D is unclear. The CDR3 contains 12 residues. V was trimmed by 5 bases and J by 0 bases, leaving 4 bases between them. CDR1 is SGHAT, CDR2 FQNNGV, per germline. The CDR3 nucleotides are TGTGCCAGCAGCCCTCACCAAGAGACCCAGTACTTC. Translated: CASSPHQETQYF.

V gene TRBV6-5 combines with J gene TRBJ2-7; 9 positions agree with TRBD2. The CDR3 runs to 15 residues. V lost 6 bases to trimming and J lost 1 base; unmatched junction nucleotides: 7. Germline V CDR1 and CDR2: MNHEY, SVGAGI. DNA of the CDR3: TGTGCCAGCAGCCGCGAGACTAGCGGTTCCTACGAGCAGTACTTC. This codes for CASSRETSGSYEQYF.

The chain couples TRBV7-8 to TRBJ1-5; TRBD1 is a possible D gene (5 bases). CDR3 size: 14 residues. Germline CDR1 SGHVS, CDR2 FQNEAQ. The ends were cut back, 3 bases at V and 0 bases at J, with 6 bases in the middle. Here the CDR3 DNA reads TGTGCCAGCAGCTTGACAGTTAGCAATCAGCCCCAGCATTTT. This codes for CASSLTVSNQPQHF.

The chain joins TRBV19 to TRBJ1-4; the D gene is possibly TRBD1 (5 bases). With 5 bases removed from V and 2 bases from J, the gap between germline ends came to 15 bases. The CDR3 spans 16 residues. Germline CDR1 LNHDA, CDR2 SQIVND (reference sequence). The CDR3 is CASSRQGKSTNEKLFF. The CDR3 DNA reads TGTGCCAGTAGTCGCCAGGGAAAATCGACTAATGAAAAACTGTTTTTT.

CDR3 nucleotide sequence: TGTGCCAGCAGCCATCCGGGGACAGGGGGGCTGTACGAGCAGTACTTC. Amino acids: CASSHPGTGGLYEQYF. The chain couples TRBV14 to TRBJ2-7; 11 bases fit TRBD1. Trimming cost V 3 bases and J 4 bases; bases outside gene matches: 8. This CDR3 has 16 amino acids. Per the germline V gene, CDR1 is SGHDN and CDR2 is FVKESK. The whole variable domain, filled in from reference TRBV14 and TRBJ2-7, reads EAGVTQFPSHSVIEKGQTVTLRCDPISGHDNLYWYRRVMGKEIKFLLHFVKESKQDESGMPNNRFLAERTGGTYSTLKVQPAELEDSGVYFCASSHPGTGGLYEQYFGPGTRLTVT.

The chain employs TRBV2 and TRBJ1-2, with TRBD1 matching over 9 bases. From germline, CDR1 is SNHLY and CDR2 FYNNEI. The CDR3 has 14 residues. V shed 8 bases, J shed 4 bases, and the junction held 8 bases outside the gene matches. The CDR3 here is CASQGQGTFYGYTF. The CDR3 DNA reads TGTGCCAGCCAAGGACAGGGGACGTTCTATGGCTACACCTTC.

This clone was picked up many times. CDR3: CASSLAGSSGNTIYF. The CDR3 region has the DNA TGTGCCAGCAGCTTGGCGGGGAGCTCTGGAAACACCATATATTTT. This sequence joins TRBV5-4 and TRBJ1-3; D is undetermined. This CDR3 comprises 15 residues. Trimming left V 0 bases short and J 0 bases short, with 7 bases between. Germline CDR1 SGHNT, CDR2 YYREEE (reference sequence).

This clone has only a few counts. The V call is TRBV19, the J call TRBJ1-3, with D possibly matching TRBD1 (5 bases). Per the germline V gene, CDR1 is LNHDA and CDR2 is SQIVND (reference sequence). CDR3 size: 15 residues. Trimming shortened V by 5 bases and J by 1 base, and 12 bases separated the two germline ends. CDR3 in amino acids: CASSSRTPSGNTIYF. The CDR3 DNA reads TGTGCCAGTAGTTCCCGGACACCTTCTGGAAACACCATATATTTT.

This clone was detected only a few times. The V and J genes are TRBV12-3 or TRBV12-4 and TRBJ2-6; D is uncertain. The CDR3 totals 13 residues. Trimming took off 3 bases at V and 3 bases at J, with 3 bases between the two ends. CDR3 in amino acids: CASSFGGANVLTF. As DNA, the CDR3 is TGTGCCAGCAGTTTCGGTGGGGCCAACGTCCTGACTTTC.

The count of this clone is one. This rearrangement joins TRBV5-4 to TRBJ1-1, with 7 bases fitting TRBD1. CDR3 length: 13 residues. Germline-derived CDR1 and CDR2 are SGHNT and YYREEE (reference sequence). The V gene end was trimmed by 0 bases and the J gene end by 10 bases; junction bases not matched to a gene: 6. The CDR3 sequence is CASSLAGTAGAFF. The CDR3 DNA is TGTGCCAGCAGCTTGGCCGGGACAGCGGGAGCTTTCTTT.

On this clone itself: Other DNA variants within this sample encode the same CDR3. The chain carries TRBV5-1 and TRBJ1-4; D may be TRBD1 (6 bases). CDR1 SGHRS and CDR2 YFSETQ come from the germline V gene. The length of the CDR3 is 14 residues. The V gene lost 4 bases and the J gene lost 5 bases, with 12 bases spanning the gap. The CDR3 DNA reads TGCGCCAGCAGCCCGGGGGGGGCAAATGAAAAACTGTTTTTT. The encoded protein is CASSPGGANEKLFF.

This chain links TRBV19 with TRBJ2-2, with 8 positions matching TRBD1. Germline V gene lookup returns CDR1 LNHDA and CDR2 SQIVND (reference sequence). This CDR3 spans 15 amino acids. V lost 4 bases to trimming and J lost 3 bases; unmatched junction nucleotides: 4. DNA of the CDR3: TGTGCCAGTAGTACCCCAGGGGGCGACACCGGGGAGCTGTTTTTT. This codes for CASSTPGGDTGELFF.

The chain is built from TRBV7-2 and TRBJ2-5, with 9 positions matching TRBD1. Germline values: CDR1 SGHTA, CDR2 FQGNSA. J gave up 4 bases and V 4 bases, and 10 bases lay outside the gene matches. This CDR3 contains 16 residues. CDR3 in amino acids: CASSSPGTGFRETQYF. For the CDR3, the DNA is TGTGCCAGCAGCTCCCCCGGGACAGGGTTTCGAGAGACCCAGTACTTC.

This clone has a single count. The chain is built from TRBV6-1 and TRBJ1-2, with D unclear. V was clipped by 1 base and J by 3 bases, with 6 bases between them. This CDR3 is 13 amino acids long. CDR1 is MNHNS and CDR2 is SASEGT in the germline V gene. CDR3 nucleotide sequence: TGTGCCAGCAGTGAAGAACGGGACTATGGCTACACCTTC. Translating gives CASSEERDYGYTF.

The chain employs TRBV10-3 and TRBJ1-6; TRBD1 aligns across 7 bases. The ends lost 0 bases at V and 5 bases at J; junction bases unmatched: 4. This CDR3 comprises 16 residues. CDR1 and CDR2 (germline): ENHRY, SYGVKD. The CDR3 DNA reads TGTGCCATCAGTGAGTCGCTGGGACAGCATAATTCACCCCTCCACTTT. It encodes CAISESLGQHNSPLHF.

This clone was seen only once. The CDR3 spells CASRGIRAGSADTQYF. The CDR3 nucleotides are TGTGCCAGCAGGGGGATCAGGGCCGGGTCCGCAGATACGCAGTATTTT. V and J are TRBV2 and TRBJ2-3, with a weak D call TRBD1 (5 bases). Looked up from germline, CDR1 is SNHLY and CDR2 is FYNNEI. Deletions cut 6 bases from V and 4 bases from J, with 20 bases between. The CDR3 spans 16 residues.

The V gene is TRBV6-6, the J gene TRBJ1-4, with D tentatively TRBD1 (5 bases). This CDR3 is built from 13 residues. Trimming cost V 0 bases and J 8 bases, with 7 bases left between them. Germline CDR1 is MNHNY and CDR2 is SVGAGI (reference sequence). The CDR3 spells CASSYSKGEKLFF. The CDR3 DNA reads TGTGCCAGCAGTTACTCTAAGGGGGAAAAACTGTTTTTT.

The chain carries TRBV4-2 and TRBJ1-2; D not certain. The CDR3 length is 14 residues. Germline values: CDR1 LGHNA, CDR2 YNFKEQ. Trimming took 0 bases from V and 8 from J, leaving 13 bases between them. The CDR3 sequence is CASSQDAGRGGYTF. Here the CDR3 DNA reads TGTGCCAGCAGCCAAGATGCGGGCCGCGGCGGCTACACCTTC.

The rearrangement uses TRBV9 and TRBJ1-6, with TRBD1 matching 8 bases. The CDR3 has 17 residues. The germline V gene has CDR1 SGDLS and CDR2 YYNGEE. Trimming removed 3 bases from V and 1 base from J; junction bases left unmatched: 6. The DNA for the CDR3 is TGTGCCAGCAGCGAGACAGGGGTTTTTTCCTATAATTCACCCCTCCACTTT. The encoded protein is CASSETGVFSYNSPLHF.

The chain uses TRBV5-5 and TRBJ1-6, with D unclear. The CDR3 has 14 residues. Germline V lookup: CDR1 SGHKS, CDR2 YYEKEE (reference sequence). Trimming took off 4 bases at V and 8 bases at J, with 13 bases between the two ends. The CDR3 DNA reads TGTGCCAGCAGCCCCGGACTGATGGATTCACCCCTCCACTTT. Its protein product is CASSPGLMDSPLHF.

The V and J genes are TRBV18 and TRBJ2-6; 8 bases map to TRBD1. Germline assignment: CDR1 KGHSH and CDR2 LQKENI. The CDR3 has 17 amino acids. V lost 6 bases to trimming and J lost 0 bases; unmatched junction nucleotides: 7. The CDR3 spells CASSLDRAPSGANVLTF. The CDR3, as DNA: TGTGCCAGCTCCCTGGACAGGGCCCCCTCTGGGGCCAACGTCCTGACTTTC.

The CDR3 coding sequence is TGTGCCAGCAGCTTAGCCAAACCGGGACAGTATAACTATGGCTACACCTTC. Its translation: CASSLAKPGQYNYGYTF. The chain links TRBV7-6 to TRBJ1-2, with 7 bases fitting TRBD1. Germline V gene sequence: CDR1 SGHVS, CDR2 FNYEAQ. The CDR3 contains 17 residues. Germline trimming cut 0 bases from V and 1 base from J; bases unmatched to any gene: 8.

The chain uses TRBV19 and TRBJ2-3, with D perhaps TRBD1 (7 bases). Trimming stripped 5 bases from V and 3 bases from J, with 15 bases between. The CDR3 is 15 residues long. The germline V gene encodes CDR1 LNHDA and CDR2 SQIVND (reference sequence). As DNA, the CDR3 is TGTGCCAGTAGTCCCCAGGGGGGTCGAACAGATACGCAGTATTTT. Its translation: CASSPQGGRTDTQYF.

V is TRBV7-2 and J is TRBJ1-2; maybe TRBD1 (5 bases). This CDR3 spans 13 amino acids. From germline, CDR1 is SGHTA and CDR2 FQGNSA. The germline V and J ends were trimmed by 1 base and 8 bases, with 11 bases remaining between them. The CDR3 is CASSLGGGVGYTF. CDR3 DNA sequence: TGTGCCAGCAGCTTAGGGGGAGGGGTAGGCTACACCTTC.

Concerning this clone: This sample also contains other DNA sequences that code for the same CDR3. The genes are TRBV19 and TRBJ1-5; D call uncertain. The CDR3 has 12 amino acids. V dropped 4 bases and J dropped 4 bases, with 5 bases sitting between them. Germline loops: CDR1 LNHDA, CDR2 SQIVND (reference sequence). CDR3: CASSTLNQPQHF. For the CDR3, the DNA is TGTGCCAGTAGTACCTTAAATCAGCCCCAGCATTTT.

The rearrangement links TRBV6-2 or TRBV6-3 to TRBJ2-1; TRBD1 might be the D (5 bases). Germline V CDR1 and CDR2: MNHEY, SVGEGT. The CDR3 consists of 20 residues. V shed 1 base and J shed 0 bases, with 22 bases lying between them. DNA of the CDR3: TGTGCCAGCAGTTACTTTTGGGGCAGCTCCCCACAGAGCTCCTACAATGAGCAGTTCTTC. The encoded protein is CASSYFWGSSPQSSYNEQFF.